This TCR beta chain comes out of a study of T cells after yellow fever vaccination. CDR1 WSHSY and CDR2 SAAADI come from the germline V gene. The V gene lost 0 bases and the J gene lost 4 bases, with 9 bases spanning the gap. This CDR3 comprises 14 residues. Study-level findings and limits: Few clonotypes appeared in both CD4 and CD8 compartments.

This clonotype was observed a handful of times. Its specificity is unknown. Each CDR3 protein is one row after TCRdb ran MiXCR on the 5' RACE reads. The table has approximately 610,000 distinct CDR3 sequences, around a sixth seen once; the top ten hold approximately 15%. The sample was PBMCs, taken less than 6 days after the first yellow fever vaccination. This TCR was sampled from a man between 18 and 35 years old who received the YFV17D yellow fever vaccine. The chain joins TRBV10-2 to TRBJ2-5; tentatively, D is TRBD2 (6 bases). The chain's CDR3 is CASSESRGRETQYF. The CDR3, as DNA: TGCGCCAGCAGTGAGTCTCGGGGGAGAGAGACCCAGTACTTC.